One and the same sample provided the 19 T cell receptor beta chains below, sequenced in a study of shared clonotypes between healthy human individuals. The protocol was immunoSEQ multiplex PCR, while the TCRdb copy is restricted to in-frame clones and leaves out a portion. This table has some 2.3 million clones, approximately 95% appearing once. Specimen: naive CD4+ T cells from PBMCs. Subset denoted: CD45RA+ positively selected. Receptors originate from a man aged 18 to 35 in good health. Some clones in this sample may be carry-over from other donors' samples.

This clone was found once. The rearrangement joins TRBV5-1 to TRBJ2-1; D call uncertain. Germline V gene lookup returns CDR1 SGHRS and CDR2 YFSETQ. V lost 0 bases and J lost 2, with 9 bases in between. CDR3 length: 15 amino acids. CDR3 sequence: CASSLDAAAYNEQFF. In DNA form, the CDR3 reads TGCGCCAGCAGCTTGGACGCTGCTGCCTACAATGAGCAGTTCTTC.

The sample holds one count of this clone. The CDR3, as DNA: TGTGCCTGGAGTTCCCGATCCTCTGGAAACACCATATATTTT. Amino acids: CAWSSRSSGNTIYF. V and J are TRBV30 and TRBJ1-3; D ambiguous. The germline CDR1 and CDR2 sequences are GTSNPN and SVGIG (reference sequence). The CDR3 is 14 amino acids. Trimming took 2 bases from V and 0 from J, leaving 8 bases between them.

The rearrangement joins TRBV28 to TRBJ1-1, with TRBD1 as a possible D gene (6 bases). V lost 3 bases and J 1 base, leaving 15 bases between the germline ends. The length of the CDR3 is 16 residues. Germline CDR1 is MDHEN and CDR2 is SYDVKM. CDR3: CASSFSGQPQNTEAFF. The CDR3, as DNA: TGTGCCAGCAGTTTCTCCGGACAGCCCCAGAACACTGAAGCTTTCTTT.

The chain combines TRBV5-1 with TRBJ2-1; TRBD1 is a possible D gene (6 bases). CDR3 size: 14 residues. V was clipped by 5 bases and J by 3 bases, with 12 bases between them. CDR1 and CDR2 (germline): SGHRS, YFSETQ. CDR3 sequence: CASSETGIYNEQFF. The CDR3 DNA follows: TGCGCCAGCAGTGAGACAGGTATCTACAATGAGCAGTTCTTC.

The chain carries TRBV11-3 and TRBJ2-2; 7 bases fit TRBD2. V was pared by 4 bases and J by 4 bases, with 6 bases of the junction left unmatched. Germline V gives CDR1 SGHNT, CDR2 YENEEA. The CDR3 is 15 amino acids. The CDR3 DNA reads TGTGCCAGCAGCTCTTGGGAGGGGTCCACCGGGGAGCTGTTTTTT. Its translation: CASSSWEGSTGELFF.

This chain joins TRBV21-1 and TRBJ1-2. TRBV21-1 is recorded as a pseudogene. The CDR3 runs to 16 residues. The CDR3 coding sequence is TGTGCCAGCAGCAAAGCCCCAGGACCGAGGAACTATGGCTACACCTTC. Its translation: CASSKAPGPRNYGYTF.

The chain links TRBV5-4 to TRBJ2-5; the match to TRBD2 covers 9 bases. There are 13 residues in the CDR3. V shed 7 bases and J 3 bases; nucleotides not matched to a gene: 4. CDR1 is SGHNT, CDR2 YYREEE, per germline (reference sequence). CDR3 in amino acids: CASGLAGEETQYF. For the CDR3, the DNA is TGTGCCAGCGGATTAGCGGGAGAAGAGACCCAGTACTTC.

For this clone: The identical CDR3 is also encoded by other nucleotide sequences in the sample. The genes are TRBV29-1 and TRBJ2-1; tentative D call: TRBD1 (6 bases). Trimming took off 3 bases at V and 0 bases at J, with 6 bases between the two ends. This CDR3 has 13 residues. Germline V gene lookup returns CDR1 SQVTM and CDR2 ANQGSEA. CDR3 protein: CSVDRGSYNEQFF. Here the CDR3 DNA reads TGCAGCGTTGACAGGGGCTCCTACAATGAGCAGTTCTTC.

The J gene is TRBJ2-3, the V gene TRBV28; TRBD2 aligns across 11 bases. CDR1 is MDHEN and CDR2 is SYDVKM in the germline V gene. The ends lost 1 base at V and 6 bases at J; junction bases unmatched: 12. CDR3 length: 18 residues. The CDR3 sequence is CASSLSRLAGNLGDTQYF. As DNA, the CDR3 is TGTGCCAGCAGTTTATCCCGACTAGCGGGAAATCTAGGGGATACGCAGTATTTT.

The genes are TRBV7-9 and TRBJ2-7, with TRBD1 as a possible D gene (6 bases). This CDR3 has 13 residues. Germline V gene sequence: CDR1 SEHNR, CDR2 FQNEAQ (reference sequence). Trimming pared 6 bases from V and 7 bases from J, leaving 16 bases between. CDR3 bases: TGTGCCAGCAGGCGTCACAGGGAAGGGGAGCAGTACTTC. Protein sequence: CASRRHREGEQYF.

CDR3 residues: CASRLAGGSVGELFF. CDR3 coding DNA: TGTGCCAGCAGGCTAGCGGGAGGGTCGGTCGGGGAGCTGTTTTTT. The chain links TRBV2 to TRBJ2-2, with 12 positions matching TRBD2. The CDR3 contains 15 residues. Germline V CDR1 and CDR2: SNHLY, FYNNEI. With 6 bases clipped from V and 7 bases from J, the junction kept 6 bases outside the gene matches.

The V and J genes are TRBV6-4 and TRBJ2-1; 8 bases agree with TRBD2. Trimming cost V 6 bases and J 8 bases; bases outside gene matches: 15. This CDR3 has 16 amino acids. The germline CDR1 and CDR2 sequences are MRHNA and SNTAGT. The chain's CDR3 is CASSPTGGTITDEQFF. The CDR3 region has the DNA TGTGCCAGCAGCCCGACGGGAGGGACCATTACGGATGAGCAGTTCTTC.

The V gene is TRBV4-1, the J gene TRBJ1-3, with no clear D. CDR1 is MGHRA and CDR2 is YSYEKL in the germline V gene. V lost 0 bases to trimming and J lost 3 bases, with 9 bases between them. This CDR3 has 15 amino acids. DNA of the CDR3: TGCGCCAGCAGCCAAGATACGCGATTTGGAAACACCATATATTTT. Its translation: CASSQDTRFGNTIYF.

This chain uses TRBV4-1 with TRBJ2-7; perhaps TRBD1 as D (6 bases). Trimming removed 4 bases at V and 4 bases at J, with 11 bases between. Germline V gene data show CDR1 as MGHRA and CDR2 as YSYEKL. CDR3 size: 13 residues. The DNA of the CDR3 is TGCGCCAGCAGCCGGACAGAGAGGTACGAGCAGTACTTC. Its protein product is CASSRTERYEQYF.

The chain recombines TRBV10-3 with TRBJ1-1; no reliable D call. Germline V gives CDR1 ENHRY, CDR2 SYGVKD. This CDR3 comprises 13 residues. V was shortened by 6 bases and J by 1 base, with 9 bases between the two germline ends. CDR3 sequence: CAIRVAGNTEAFF. As DNA, the CDR3 is TGTGCCATCAGGGTGGCAGGGAACACTGAAGCTTTCTTT.

V is TRBV6-1 and J is TRBJ2-7, with D tentatively TRBD2 (5 bases). The length of the CDR3 is 15 residues. The V and J ends lost 0 bases and 4 bases respectively, with 13 bases between them. Germline CDR1 and CDR2: MNHNS and SASEGT. CDR3 in amino acids: CASSEARGSAYEQYF. CDR3 bases: TGTGCCAGCAGTGAAGCGCGAGGGAGCGCATACGAGCAGTACTTC.

This chain joins TRBV7-3 and TRBJ2-2, with 7 bases fitting TRBD1. CDR3 length: 14 amino acids. Germline CDR1 SGHTA, CDR2 FQGTGA. V gave up 4 bases and J gave up 6 bases; unmatched junction bases: 5. The CDR3 DNA is TGTGCCAGCAGCTCGGACAGGACAGCCGGGGAGCTGTTTTTT. This sequence encodes CASSSDRTAGELFF.

V is TRBV7-3 and J is TRBJ2-5, with a weak D call TRBD1 (5 bases). CDR3 length: 15 amino acids. Per the germline V gene, CDR1 is SGHTA and CDR2 is FQGTGA. Trimming removed 1 base from V and 5 bases from J, with 14 bases in between. Here the CDR3 DNA reads TGTGCCAGCAGCTTAATTGGGGCTAGATATGAGACCCAGTACTTC. As protein: CASSLIGARYETQYF.

CDR3 in DNA: TGCGCCAGCAGCCTTGGGAGGCTAGCGATCAAAAACATTCAGTACTTC. It specifies CASSLGRLAIKNIQYF. The rearrangement joins TRBV5-1 to TRBJ2-4; D may be TRBD2 (6 bases). Germline values: CDR1 SGHRS, CDR2 YFSETQ. The CDR3 covers 16 residues. V lost 4 bases to trimming and J lost 3 bases, with 17 bases between them.